Shown below are 18 T cell receptor beta chains from a single sample sequenced in a study of CD8 T cells in ankylosing spondylitis. TCRdb passed the 5' RACE reads through MiXCR, listing each CDR3 protein once. The data show fewer than 200,000 distinct CDR3 sequences, 15% to 20% seen once. The specimen was blood, either unsorted or a sorted T cell fraction (not recorded which). Receptors were obtained from a male donor between 10 and 30 years old with ankylosing spondylitis or in good health (not recorded which).

This clonotype showed up many times. The rearrangement joins TRBV5-1 to TRBJ2-5; D possibly uses TRBD1 or TRBD2 (5 bases each). The length of the CDR3 is 11 residues. The V gene lost 7 bases and the J gene lost 6 bases, with 10 bases spanning the gap. Germline V gives CDR1 SGHRS, CDR2 YFSETQ. Written as DNA, the CDR3 is TGCGCCAGCCGCGAGGGGCAGACCCAGTACTTC. As protein: CASREGQTQYF.

The chain has TRBV20-1 and TRBJ1-4; D might be TRBD1 (5 bases). Germline CDR1 DFQATT, CDR2 SNEGSKA (reference sequence). The CDR3 extends over 14 amino acids. V was pared by 3 bases and J by 2 bases, with 10 bases between. The CDR3 nucleotides are TGCAGTGCTAGGGTGGGACTTACTAATGAAAAACTGTTTTTT. Translated: CSARVGLTNEKLFF.

This clonotype was detected ten times or more. The J gene is TRBJ2-1, the V gene TRBV12-3 or TRBV12-4, with a possible D match to TRBD1 (5 bases). Trimming took off 1 base at V and 3 bases at J, with 10 bases between the two ends. There are 15 residues in the CDR3. The CDR3 region is CASSLVGDSYNEQFF. The CDR3 DNA follows: TGTGCCAGCAGTTTAGTCGGCGACAGCTACAATGAGCAGTTCTTC.

This clonotype was detected many times. This sequence joins TRBV29-1 and TRBJ2-1; D remains unclear. The V gene's germline CDR1 is SQVTM and CDR2 ANQGSEA. V lost 1 base to trimming and J lost 0 bases, with 7 bases between them. This CDR3 has 14 residues. The CDR3 loop is CSVEAGSSYNEQFF. The CDR3 nucleotides are TGCAGCGTTGAAGCGGGCAGCTCCTACAATGAGCAGTTCTTC.

This clonotype appeared many times. This chain uses TRBV10-3 with TRBJ2-1; D is ambiguous. With 0 bases removed from V and 9 bases from J, the gap between germline ends came to 6 bases. The length of the CDR3 is 12 residues. CDR1 and CDR2 (germline): ENHRY, SYGVKD. In nucleotides, the CDR3 is TGTGCCATCAGTGAGTCGAGAGCTGAGCAGTTCTTC. Translation: CAISESRAEQFF.

This clonotype was observed a handful of times. The chain employs TRBV29-1 and TRBJ2-1, with 11 nucleotides matching TRBD2. Germline CDR1 and CDR2: SQVTM and ANQGSEA. The trim removed 6 bases at V and 6 bases at J, leaving 10 bases unmatched. This CDR3 has 15 amino acids. This CDR3 reads CSVALTSGMGNEQFF. CDR3 DNA sequence: TGCAGCGTAGCTCTGACTAGCGGGATGGGCAATGAGCAGTTCTTC.

This clonotype was observed at least ten times. V usage is TRBV20-1 and J usage is TRBJ1-2; a possible D gene is TRBD1 (6 bases). The CDR3 loop spans 13 amino acids. Germline values: CDR1 DFQATT, CDR2 SNEGSKA (reference sequence). The V gene lost 4 bases and the J gene lost 0 bases, with 9 bases spanning the gap. The CDR3 DNA is TGCAGTGCTACCGACAGGACTAACTATGGCTACACCTTC. It is translated as CSATDRTNYGYTF.

Many counts were recorded for this clonotype. DNA of the CDR3: TGTGCCAGCAGTTTGAGGGGAGCTAACTATGGCTACACCTTC. Translating it yields CASSLRGANYGYTF. The rearrangement uses TRBV12-3 or TRBV12-4 and TRBJ1-2; TRBD1 is a possible D gene (5 bases). Deletions cut 3 bases from V and 0 bases from J, with 8 bases between. The CDR3 runs 14 residues.

This clonotype was recorded many times. The chain recombines TRBV6-2 or TRBV6-3 with TRBJ2-1, with D perhaps being TRBD1 or TRBD2 (6 bases each). V was trimmed by 6 bases and J by 11 bases, leaving 14 bases between them. The CDR3 runs to 12 residues. CDR1 MNHEY and CDR2 SVGEGT come from the germline V gene. The CDR3 loop is CASSRGPGKQFF. The CDR3 DNA reads as TGTGCCAGCAGCCGGGGGCCGGGAAAGCAGTTCTTC.

This clonotype appeared many times. The rearrangement joins TRBV5-6 to TRBJ2-1; the match to TRBD1 covers 9 bases. The junction had 7 bases not matched to a gene; V was cut back by 4 bases and J by 5 bases. The CDR3 has 15 amino acids. Looked up from germline, CDR1 is SGHDT and CDR2 is YYEEEE. The chain's CDR3 is CASSLGTGLDNEQFF. CDR3 DNA: TGTGCCAGCAGCCTAGGGACAGGGTTAGACAATGAGCAGTTCTTC.

The sample holds many counts of this clonotype. The CDR3 sequence is CSALGGILVNEQFF. CDR3 coding DNA: TGCAGTGCCCTGGGGGGGATTCTTGTAAATGAGCAGTTCTTC. This chain connects TRBV20-1 to TRBJ2-1; 7 bases line up with TRBD2. The ends lost 6 bases at V and 7 bases at J; junction bases unmatched: 12. Germline CDR1 and CDR2: DFQATT and SNEGSKA (reference sequence). This CDR3 is built from 14 residues.

This clonotype was recorded at least ten times. V usage is TRBV27 and J usage is TRBJ1-5, with 7 positions matching TRBD1. Germline CDR1 and CDR2: MNHEY and SMNVEV (reference sequence). The CDR3 spans 17 residues. V lost 6 bases to trimming and J lost 4 bases; unmatched junction nucleotides: 15. CDR3 sequence (DNA): TGTGCCAGCAGATTTACAGGGGCCGGACGTGAAAATCAGCCCCAGCATTTT. Its translation is CASRFTGAGRENQPQHF.

There are many counts of this clonotype. This chain uses TRBV7-9 with TRBJ2-1, with 8 bases aligning to TRBD2. Germline CDR1 and CDR2: SEHNR and FQNEAQ (reference sequence). Germline trimming cut 5 bases from V and 2 bases from J; bases unmatched to any gene: 11. The CDR3 sequence is 17 residues long. The CDR3 loop is CASSLRTSRVTYNEQFF. CDR3 DNA sequence: TGTGCCAGCAGCCTTCGGACTAGCCGAGTTACCTACAATGAGCAGTTCTTC.

The V gene is TRBV27, the J gene TRBJ2-1, with TRBD2 matching 7 bases. In germline, CDR1 is MNHEY, CDR2 SMNVEV (reference sequence). The CDR3 contains 14 residues. V was clipped by 5 bases and J by 3 bases; unmatched bases: 4. CDR3 residues: CASSPAGIYNEQFF. Written as DNA, the CDR3 is TGTGCCAGCAGTCCAGCGGGGATCTACAATGAGCAGTTCTTC.

This clonotype has ten or more counts. V gene TRBV12-3 or TRBV12-4 combines with J gene TRBJ2-1; the D is unclear. The CDR3 runs 13 residues. The germline V and J ends were trimmed by 5 bases and 6 bases, with 11 bases remaining between them. The CDR3 sequence is CASSVRAINEQFF. CDR3 coding DNA: TGTGCCAGCAGTGTCCGGGCGATCAATGAGCAGTTCTTC.

There are many counts of this clonotype. V gene TRBV4-3 combines with J gene TRBJ2-1; TRBD2 aligns across 14 bases. CDR1 and CDR2 from the germline V gene are LGHNA and YSLEER. With V trimmed by 1 base and J by 8 bases, 7 bases remained unmatched. This CDR3 has 17 amino acids. The CDR3, as DNA: TGCGCCAGCAGCCAAGGGGCGCCGGGACTAGCGGGAGATGAGCAGTTCTTC. Amino acid sequence: CASSQGAPGLAGDEQFF.

This clonotype was picked up many times. The rearrangement uses TRBV7-6 and TRBJ2-1; D ambiguous. Trimming pared 6 bases from V and 9 bases from J, leaving 15 bases between. The CDR3 extends over 13 amino acids. Germline V gene sequence: CDR1 SGHVS, CDR2 FNYEAQ. The CDR3 DNA sequence: TGTGCCAGCAGTTCCGATAACCCACTTGAGCAGTTCTTC. Translation gives CASSSDNPLEQFF.

This clonotype came up many times. The V call is TRBV6-5, the J call TRBJ2-2, with 7 nucleotides matching TRBD2. Per the germline V gene, CDR1 is MNHEY and CDR2 is SVGAGI. The CDR3 sequence is 13 residues long. After removal of 10 bases from V and 4 bases from J, the junction contained 6 bases not matched to a gene. The CDR3 DNA is TGTGCCATCCCTATAGCGGGCACCGGGGAGCTGTTTTTT. Protein sequence: CAIPIAGTGELFF.